One sample yielded the 13 T cell receptor beta chains listed below, sequenced in a study of Ad26.COV2.S vaccination and SARS-CoV-2 variants. Sequencing was performed with immunoSEQ multiplex PCR; in TCRdb, only in-frame clones are kept and a portion is missing. The table has some 370,000 clones, 83% seen once; the top ten hold just under 7.5%. Stated treatment: 19 received Ad26.COV2.S at low or high dose, single or two shots; about 5 received placebo; per-sample allocation not given. Collection of samples fell on day 63 after the first vaccine or placebo injection. The starting material was peripheral blood, obtained in a trial of Ad26.COV2.S vaccine versus placebo. These receptors were taken from a person aged 18 to 59 who received the Ad26.COV2.S COVID-19 vaccine or a placebo.

The J gene is TRBJ2-1, the V gene TRBV7-2; no reliable D call. The CDR3 length is 14 residues. Trimming took off 4 bases at V and 4 bases at J, with 11 bases between the two ends. In germline, CDR1 is SGHTA, CDR2 FQGNSA. CDR3 protein: CASSSSTIYNEQFF. CDR3 in DNA: TGTGCCAGCAGCTCGAGCACTATATACAATGAGCAGTTCTTC.

This clone is a singleton in its sample. The chain is built from TRBV7-6 and TRBJ2-2; 8 nucleotides match TRBD2. V shed 1 base and J 9 bases; nucleotides not matched to a gene: 13. Germline values: CDR1 SGHVS, CDR2 FNYEAQ. The CDR3 runs to 17 residues. This CDR3 is CASSLDRAGGWIRELFF. The CDR3 DNA sequence: TGTGCCAGCAGCTTAGACAGGGCGGGGGGCTGGATCCGGGAGCTGTTTTTT.

This chain connects TRBV15 to TRBJ2-7; 11 bases align to TRBD2. The germline V gene has CDR1 LNHNV and CDR2 YYDKDF (reference sequence). The V gene end was trimmed by 1 base and the J gene end by 4 bases; junction bases not matched to a gene: 6. The CDR3 has 16 residues. For the CDR3, the DNA is TGTGCCACCAGCAGAGGAGTGGGACTAGCGGCTTACGAGCAGTACTTC. Protein: CATSRGVGLAAYEQYF.

This clone was counted a single time. This chain links TRBV7-3 with TRBJ2-5, with D uncertain. The V end lost 1 base, the J end lost 7 bases, and 10 bases lay between the germline ends. Per germline, CDR1 SGHTA and CDR2 FQGTGA. The CDR3 is 13 amino acids. CDR3 nucleotide sequence: TGTGCCAGCAGCTTAAGGGTAGTGGGGACCCAGTACTTC. Protein: CASSLRVVGTQYF.

The genes are TRBV24-1 and TRBJ1-1; D gene uncertain. Between the trimmed V and J ends, which lost 5 bases and 8 bases, there was a span of 5 bases. Germline V CDR1 and CDR2: KGHDR, SFDVKD. The CDR3 has 10 residues. The CDR3 DNA is TGTGCCACCAGTGGCCTCGAAGCTTTCTTT. This codes for CATSGLEAFF.

The chain combines TRBV28 with TRBJ1-1, with D tentatively TRBD1 (6 bases). In germline, CDR1 is MDHEN, CDR2 SYDVKM. V was cut by 5 bases and J by 10 bases, with 17 bases left in between. CDR3 length: 13 amino acids. The CDR3 nucleotides are TGTGCCAGCAGTCGCCAATCAGGGGTATCAGCTTTCTTT. It codes for CASSRQSGVSAFF.

The chain has TRBV6-1 and TRBJ1-5; D unclear. V was clipped by 3 bases and J by 7 bases, with 13 bases between them. Germline CDR1 is MNHNS and CDR2 is SASEGT. The CDR3 spans 14 residues. The CDR3 nucleotides read TGTGCCAGCAGTGATTTAAGTCTGGGGCAGCCCCAGCATTTT. Protein sequence: CASSDLSLGQPQHF.

V is TRBV9 and J is TRBJ2-1; no clear D. Trimming left V 4 bases short and J 5 bases short, with 13 bases between. CDR3 length: 14 amino acids. CDR1 is SGDLS and CDR2 is YYNGEE in the germline V gene. The CDR3, as DNA: TGTGCCAGCAGCCCCTACGGTCACAACAATGAGCAGTTCTTC. It codes for CASSPYGHNNEQFF.

This chain connects TRBV2 to TRBJ1-5, with D possibly TRBD1 on 5 matching bases. Germline values: CDR1 SNHLY, CDR2 FYNNEI. V was shortened by 1 base and J by 4 bases, with 17 bases between the two germline ends. This CDR3 comprises 17 residues. CDR3 sequence (DNA): TGTGCCAGCAGTGAAGTGAGAGGGGTGGCCTTAAATCAGCCCCAGCATTTT. It codes for CASSEVRGVALNQPQHF. The complete variable domain, with remaining parts taken from reference TRBV2 and TRBJ1-5, reads EPEVTQTPSHQVTQMGQEVILRCVPISNHLYFYWYRQILGQKVEFLVSFYNNEISEKSEIFDDQFSVERPDGSNFTLKIRSTKLEDSAMYFCASSEVRGVALNQPQHFGDGTRLSIL.

This clone was counted once. The CDR3 is CASSRPGTLNNEQFF. The CDR3 DNA is TGTGCCAGCAGCCGACCCGGGACTTTAAACAATGAGCAGTTCTTC. V usage is TRBV11-2 and J usage is TRBJ2-1, with TRBD2 as a possible D gene (6 bases). Germline V CDR1 and CDR2: SGHAT, FQNNGV. The CDR3 sequence is 15 residues long. The V gene lost 5 bases and the J gene lost 5 bases, with 16 bases spanning the gap.

The chain links TRBV18 to TRBJ1-4; D not certain. The CDR3 contains 16 residues. The V gene lost 5 bases and the J gene lost 3 bases, with 16 bases spanning the gap. Germline-derived CDR1 and CDR2 are KGHSH and LQKENI. The DNA for the CDR3 is TGTGCCAGCTCATCGACATACGGGAGGGCTAATGAAAAACTGTTTTTT. Its protein is CASSSTYGRANEKLFF.

The DNA of the CDR3 is TGCGCCAGCAGCCTTGACAGGGGAAGGGATACGCAGTATTTT. Amino acids: CASSLDRGRDTQYF. The gene calls are TRBV4-1 and TRBJ2-3; 8 nucleotides agree with TRBD1. The germline CDR1 and CDR2 sequences are MGHRA and YSYEKL. CDR3 length: 14 amino acids. V dropped 4 bases and J dropped 6; count of bases not matched to a gene: 6.

The V gene is TRBV4-3, the J gene TRBJ1-1; a weak D match, TRBD1 (5 bases). The V gene lost 0 bases and the J gene lost 0 bases, with 11 bases spanning the gap. CDR1 LGHNA and CDR2 YSLEER come from the germline V gene. The CDR3 runs to 16 residues. CDR3 in amino acids: CASSQEIGAVNTEAFF. The CDR3 nucleotides are TGCGCCAGCAGCCAAGAGATCGGGGCAGTGAACACTGAAGCTTTCTTT.